These T cell receptor beta chains were read from a single sample in a study of T cells in Graves' hyperthyroidism and ophthalmopathy. One entry per CDR3 protein, called by TCRdb with MiXCR from the multiplex PCR reads. Altogether over 250,000 distinct CDR3 sequences are present, roughly 20% being singletons, with the ten largest covering around two thirds. Sequenced sample: blood. These receptors were collected from a man between 25 and 39 years old with Graves' ophthalmopathy. The CDR3 runs from the conserved cysteine through the conserved F or W. Each record gives: CDR3 DNA, CDR3 protein, clone size, V gene, D gene, CDR3 length, J gene. The D gene is left open where the match is weak. Clone size is given for some rows only: seen once, a few or many times, or a class if the clone is expanded.

TGTGCCAGCAGCGCGACTAGCGGGATCCAAGAGACCCAGTACTTC	CASSATSGIQETQYF	few	TRBV9	TRBD2	15	TRBJ2-5
TGTGCCAGCAGTAGATCGACTAGCGGCTCCTACAATGAGCAGTTCTTC	CASSRSTSGSYNEQFF	few	TRBV6-1	TRBD2	16	TRBJ2-1
TGCAGTGCTAGTTTCCCGAGGACAGGGGGCGGAAAACTGTTTTTT	CSASFPRTGGGKLFF	.	TRBV20-1	TRBD1	15	TRBJ1-4
TGTGCCAGCAGCTTAGCGCAGATTAATTCACCCCTCCACTTT	CASSLAQINSPLHF	.	TRBV11-1	.	14	TRBJ1-6
TGTGCCAGCAGCTTAAAGGGTTCTAACTATGGCTACACCTTC	CASSLKGSNYGYTF	few	TRBV7-2	.	14	TRBJ1-2
TGTGCCATCAGTGAGCGGGGCACAGATACGCAGTATTTT	CAISERGTDTQYF	.	TRBV10-3	.	13	TRBJ2-3
TGTGCCAGCAGCTTTCTAGCAGGGACCTACAATGAGCAGTTCTTC	CASSFLAGTYNEQFF	.	TRBV11-2	.	15	TRBJ2-1
TGTGCCATCAGTGAGTCGGAGATCTCTGGAAACACCATATATTTT	CAISESEISGNTIYF	few	TRBV10-3	.	15	TRBJ1-3
TGTGCCTGGAGTCTAGCTATGGGCACAGATACGCAGTATTTT	CAWSLAMGTDTQYF	.	TRBV30	.	14	TRBJ2-3
TGTGCCAGCAGTGCTTTGAGGGGGAGGGCCCAAGATACGCAGTATTTT	CASSALRGRAQDTQYF	many	TRBV11-2	.	16	TRBJ2-3
TGTGCCACCAGTGTTGGACTAGCGGGACAAGAGACCCAGTACTTC	CATSVGLAGQETQYF	once	TRBV24-1	TRBD2	15	TRBJ2-5
TGTGCCAGCTCACCGACAATCTCTGGGGCCAACGTCCTGACTTTC	CASSPTISGANVLTF	.	TRBV18	.	15	TRBJ2-6
TGTGCCAGCAGCTTAGGGGACCTCTCTGGAAACACCATATATTTT	CASSLGDLSGNTIYF	many	TRBV7-9	.	15	TRBJ1-3
TGTGCCAGCAGTGAATCGCGACAGGTGAGCTCCTACAATGAGCAGTTCTTC	CASSESRQVSSYNEQFF	many	TRBV25-1	.	17	TRBJ2-1
TGCAGTGAGGAGTTGGGACAGGGATACGGCTACACCTTC	CSEELGQGYGYTF	.	TRBV20-1	TRBD1	13	TRBJ1-2
TGTGCCAGCAGCCGTCCGGGACTCCGTGAGCAGTTCTTC	CASSRPGLREQFF	many	TRBV28	.	13	TRBJ2-1
TGTGCCAGCAGTCCACGGACAGGTTGGGTTGTAACCGGGGAGCTGTTTTTT	CASSPRTGWVVTGELFF	.	TRBV27	TRBD1	17	TRBJ2-2
TGTGCCAGCAGCACCGGAGCCGGAGAGACCCAGTACTTC	CASSTGAGETQYF	once	TRBV5-5	.	13	TRBJ2-5
TGTGCCAGCAGCTTAGTCCGCGAGACTGTGGGGGCGCGATCGACTGAAGCTTTCTTT	CASSLVRETVGARSTEAFF	.	TRBV7-6	.	19	TRBJ1-1
TGTGCCATCAGTGTGAGCAGGGGCACTGAAGCTTTCTTT	CAISVSRGTEAFF	few	TRBV10-3	.	13	TRBJ1-1
TGTGCCAGCAGTCCGCCAGGTGCAGGATATGGAGAGCAGTTCTTC	CASSPPGAGYGEQFF	many	TRBV28	.	15	TRBJ2-1
TGTGCCAGCAGCCCAAGCGGACAGGTGACAACAGATACGCAGTATTTT	CASSPSGQVTTDTQYF	few	TRBV7-9	TRBD1	16	TRBJ2-3
TGTGCCGTCGGATCTCGAGGACAAGAGACCCAGTACTTC	CAVGSRGQETQYF	.	TRBV10-3	.	13	TRBJ2-5
TGTGCCAGCAGTTCACATTTACCCCCTTGGGTAGCGGGAACCCCGGGGAATGAGCAGTTCTTC	CASSSHLPPWVAGTPGNEQFF	many	TRBV12-3/TRBV12-4	TRBD2	21	TRBJ2-1
TGTGCCAGCAGCCACGGACTAGCGGGATTTGGGGAGCTGTTTTTT	CASSHGLAGFGELFF	.	TRBV4-2	TRBD2	15	TRBJ2-2
TGTGCCAGTAGTATCGGGGGGACTAACTATGGCTACACCTTC	CASSIGGTNYGYTF	.	TRBV19	.	14	TRBJ1-2
TGCGCCAGCAGCTTGGAATATAGCTATGAGCAGTTCTTC	CASSLEYSYEQFF	.	TRBV5-1	.	13	TRBJ2-1